Shown below are 13 T cell receptor beta chains from a single sample sequenced in a study of blood T cell repertoires in COVID-19. The data were produced by immunoSEQ multiplex PCR, yet TCRdb's version contains in-frame clones alone and is incomplete. In the table there are 30,000 to 45,000 clones, less than 90% of which are singletons. Material: peripheral blood. The receptor source for this set is a man aged 65 to 79 with acute or convalescent COVID-19.

Here the CDR3 DNA reads TGCAGCGCCCTGAGCGGCGGTGGATCCTACAATGAGCAGTTCTTC. It yields the protein CSALSGGGSYNEQFF. The V gene is TRBV29-1, the J gene TRBJ2-1; TRBD2 is a possible D gene (5 bases). This CDR3 is built from 15 residues. Germline-derived CDR1 and CDR2 are SQVTM and ANQGSEA. Between the trimmed V and J ends, which lost 7 bases and 1 base, there was a span of 17 bases.

V and J are TRBV7-9 and TRBJ1-1; the match to TRBD1 covers 7 bases. V gave up 1 base and J gave up 3 bases; unmatched junction bases: 11. The CDR3 length is 17 residues. Germline V lookup: CDR1 SEHNR, CDR2 FQNEAQ (reference sequence). The CDR3 DNA reads TGTGCCAGCAGCTTAGGCGATATCCGGGACAGCGACACTGAAGCTTTCTTT. Translation: CASSLGDIRDSDTEAFF.

The rearrangement joins TRBV9 to TRBJ2-1, with D hard to call. This CDR3 comprises 15 residues. Trimming took off 0 bases at V and 4 bases at J, with 11 bases between the two ends. CDR1 is SGDLS and CDR2 is YYNGEE in the germline V gene. The CDR3 here is CASSVGAYEYNEQFF. CDR3 coding DNA: TGTGCCAGCAGCGTAGGGGCTTACGAATACAATGAGCAGTTCTTC.

The chain carries TRBV9 and TRBJ2-7; 10 nucleotides align to TRBD1. Germline V gives CDR1 SGDLS, CDR2 YYNGEE. V gave up 2 bases and J gave up 7 bases; unmatched junction bases: 6. This CDR3 is built from 14 residues. In DNA, the CDR3 is TGTGCCAGCAGCGTGGTGGGGACAGGGGTTGAGCAGTACTTC. This codes for CASSVVGTGVEQYF. Full variable domain (remainder filled in from reference TRBV9 and TRBJ2-7): DSGVTQTPKHLITATGQRVTLRCSPRSGDLSVYWYQQSLDQGLQFLIQYYNGEERAKGNILERFSAQQFPDLHSELNLSSLELGDSALYFCASSVVGTGVEQYFGPGTRLTVT.

In this sample, this clone turned up once. The chain recombines TRBV7-2 with TRBJ1-2, with TRBD1 identical over 8 bases. This CDR3 is built from 13 residues. After removal of 4 bases from V and 8 bases from J, the junction contained 6 bases not matched to a gene. Per the germline V gene, CDR1 is SGHTA and CDR2 is FQGNSA. CDR3 sequence (DNA): TGTGCCAGCAGCTCGACAGGGGCGGACGGCTACACCTTC. This translates into CASSSTGADGYTF.

This clone appeared a single time. This chain links TRBV19 with TRBJ2-7; 8 positions match TRBD1. Unmatched junction bases numbered 5, after V lost 5 bases and J lost 2 bases. The CDR3 sequence is 14 residues long. Per germline, CDR1 LNHDA and CDR2 SQIVND (reference sequence). The CDR3 DNA reads as TGTGCCAGTAGTGCGACAGGGGAGACCTACGAGCAGTACTTC. It translates to CASSATGETYEQYF.

This chain links TRBV27 with TRBJ1-1; 7 bases fit TRBD1. There are 14 residues in the CDR3. With V trimmed by 2 bases and J by 5 bases, 5 bases remained unmatched. Germline loops: CDR1 MNHEY, CDR2 SMNVEV (reference sequence). The CDR3 here is CASSLKGAFTEAFF. CDR3 bases: TGTGCCAGCAGTTTAAAGGGGGCATTTACTGAAGCTTTCTTT.

The CDR3 coding sequence is TGCGCCAGCAGCTTCGGGCAAGCGCGGGGCACAGATACGCAGTATTTT. This sequence encodes CASSFGQARGTDTQYF. This rearrangement joins TRBV5-1 to TRBJ2-3; D is possibly TRBD2 (5 bases). Germline CDR1 and CDR2: SGHRS and YFSETQ. The CDR3 has 16 residues. The V and J ends lost 2 bases and 1 base respectively, with 14 bases between them.

This chain uses TRBV3-1 (or the pseudogene TRBV3-2) with TRBJ2-2; 8 nucleotides match TRBD1. V shed 4 bases and J 3 bases; nucleotides not matched to a gene: 4. The CDR3 contains 15 residues. CDR1 is LGHDT and CDR2 is YNNKEL in the germline V gene (reference sequence). In DNA form, the CDR3 reads TGTGCCAGCAGCCCTTTGGACAGGGACACCGGGGAGCTGTTTTTT. Protein sequence: CASSPLDRDTGELFF.

This rearrangement joins TRBV7-3 to TRBJ1-4; D is uncertain. Per germline, CDR1 SGHTA and CDR2 FQGTGA. This CDR3 region has 13 residues. The V gene lost 5 bases and the J gene lost 4 bases, with 8 bases spanning the gap. The CDR3 loop reads CASSPGSNEKLFF. DNA of the CDR3: TGTGCCAGCAGCCCGGGGAGTAATGAAAAACTGTTTTTT.

The V and J genes are TRBV28 and TRBJ1-1; D might be TRBD1 (5 bases). The length of the CDR3 is 15 residues. Germline V gives CDR1 MDHEN, CDR2 SYDVKM. Deletions cut 3 bases from V and 0 bases from J, with 11 bases between. CDR3 sequence: CASSFGGIMNTEAFF. CDR3 bases: TGTGCCAGCAGTTTCGGGGGGATTATGAACACTGAAGCTTTCTTT.

The gene calls are TRBV3-1 (or the pseudogene TRBV3-2) and TRBJ1-2; the D gene is possibly TRBD1 (6 bases). Trimming took 4 bases from V and 8 from J, leaving 14 bases between them. This CDR3 is 13 amino acids long. Looked up from germline, CDR1 is LGHDT and CDR2 is YNNKEL (reference sequence). The CDR3 spells CASSLRDTGGYTF. The CDR3 nucleotides are TGTGCCAGCAGCCTCAGGGACACTGGGGGCTACACCTTC.

This clone was observed a handful of times. The chain combines TRBV11-2 with TRBJ2-3; D may be TRBD1 (5 bases). Germline assignment: CDR1 SGHAT and CDR2 FQNNGV. V dropped 3 bases and J dropped 0 bases, with 13 bases sitting between them. This CDR3 contains 16 residues. The CDR3 DNA reads as TGTGCCAGCAGCTTCCGGACATTTTCTAGCACAGATACGCAGTATTTT. Its translation is CASSFRTFSSTDTQYF.